This T cell receptor (beta chain) derives from a study of sequential checkpoint blockade in melanoma. Study-level background: Each arm's sequence ended with maintenance nivolumab. Under 25 patients had matched tumor biopsies before treatment and at week 13 after nivolumab or ipilimumab alone. About 90 pretreatment tumor DNA samples were TCRβ immunosequenced.

Treatment reported: randomized to nivolumab then ipilimumab (arm A) or the reverse (arm B). The V end was cut by 5 bases, the J end by 4 bases, with 17 bases between. The CDR3 totals 15 residues. Sequenced by immunoSEQ multiplex PCR; TCRdb stores in-frame clones only, minus some. The table shows about 12,000 clones, with about a quarter occurring only once. This material consisted of tumor tissue (inferred from file names), taken from a patient given nivolumab and ipilimumab in sequence. The origin of this receptor is a human donor with melanoma. V and J are TRBV6-7 and TRBJ1-2; no reliable D call. Being an ORF, TRBV6-7 has a function that is uncertain. The CDR3: CASSEEAGSFYGYTF. CDR3 DNA sequence: TGTGCCAGCAGTGAAGAAGCAGGTTCGTTCTATGGCTACACCTTC.